One sample yielded the 17 T cell receptor beta chains listed below, sequenced in a study of cytomegalovirus exposure and HLA in healthy donors. Both 60 Vbeta primers and 13 Jbeta primers went into the PCR. Sequencing used immunoSEQ multiplex PCR; TCRdb keeps in-frame clones, though not all of them. The data show about 91,000 clones, with around 67% seen just once and 2.3% held by the top ten. The source material was PBMCs. The origin of the receptors is a human donor in good health.

V gene TRBV6-6 combines with J gene TRBJ2-5; 9 bases line up with TRBD2. The CDR3 has 16 amino acids. Germline V CDR1 and CDR2: MNHNY, SVGAGI (reference sequence). V shed 5 bases and J 1 base; nucleotides not matched to a gene: 8. The CDR3 region is CASSGRKAGGQETQYF. CDR3 coding DNA: TGTGCCAGCAGTGGCCGTAAAGCGGGGGGCCAAGAGACCCAGTACTTC.

This CDR3 reads CASSVNRATEQYF. In DNA, the CDR3 is TGTGCCAGCAGCGTAAACAGGGCTACCGAGCAGTACTTC. The chain recombines TRBV9 with TRBJ2-7; TRBD1 might be the D (6 bases). The CDR3 extends over 13 amino acids. Germline V lookup: CDR1 SGDLS, CDR2 YYNGEE. Trimming removed 1 base from V and 6 bases from J, with 11 bases in between.

The table lists this clone with a count of one. A read error may account for a junction end that differs from germline. This specimen includes other DNA sequences encoding the same CDR3. The chain joins TRBV6-5 to TRBJ2-2; 7 bases agree with TRBD2. This CDR3 is 16 amino acids long. CDR1 is MNHEY, CDR2 SVGAGI, per germline. The CDR3 loop is CASSSWAGDPGGELFF. In nucleotides, the CDR3 is TGTGCCAGTAGTTCCTGGGCGGGGGACCCGGGCGGGGAGCTGTTTTTT.

The chain has TRBV18 and TRBJ2-5; no clear D gene. CDR3 length: 15 amino acids. V lost 1 base and J lost 1, with 10 bases in between. Germline V gene lookup returns CDR1 KGHSH and CDR2 LQKENI. As DNA, the CDR3 is TGTGCCAGCTCACCACGGGCCAACCTCCAAGAGACCCAGTACTTC. Translated, it gives CASSPRANLQETQYF.

This clone was seen more than once but under ten times. J is TRBJ2-4 and V is TRBV7-2; TRBD1 might be the D (10 bases). Germline CDR1 and CDR2: SGHTA and FQGNSA. V was trimmed by 0 bases and J by 5 bases, leaving 17 bases between them. CDR3 size: 17 residues. CDR3 coding DNA: TGTGCCAGCAGCTTAGCGGCGGGGGGGACAGGGGAAAACATTCAGTACTTC. Amino acid sequence: CASSLAAGGTGENIQYF. Drawing the rest from reference TRBV7-2 and TRBJ2-4, the complete variable domain is GAGVSQSPSNKVTEKGKDVELRCDPISGHTALYWYRQSLGQGLEFLIYFQGNSAPDKSGLPSDRFSAERTGGSVSTLTIQRTQQEDSAVYLCASSLAAGGTGENIQYFGAGTRLSVL.

The V gene is TRBV6-1, the J gene TRBJ2-2, with a tentative D call TRBD2 (5 bases). V dropped 11 bases and J dropped 2 bases, with 18 bases sitting between them. The CDR3 totals 15 residues. Germline loops: CDR1 MNHNS, CDR2 SASEGT. CDR3 in DNA: TGTGCCGGCACTACCCCCGGGATCAACACCGGGGAGCTGTTTTTT. Protein product: CAGTTPGINTGELFF.

This clone has only a few counts. V usage is TRBV15 and J usage is TRBJ2-3; 12 nucleotides line up with TRBD2. The germline CDR1 and CDR2 sequences are LNHNV and YYDKDF (reference sequence). V lost 2 bases to trimming and J lost 3 bases; unmatched junction nucleotides: 3. This CDR3 comprises 16 residues. The CDR3 reads CATSRTTSGGTDTQYF. For the CDR3, the DNA is TGTGCCACCAGCAGAACGACTAGCGGGGGAACAGATACGCAGTATTTT.

In DNA form, the CDR3 reads TGTGCCAGCAGTTATCGGGGGGGCTACAATGAGCAGTTCTTC. This codes for CASSYRGGYNEQFF. The rearrangement joins TRBV6-5 to TRBJ2-1, with 8 bases lining up with TRBD2. Trimming took 3 bases from V and 3 from J; bases not matched to a gene: 1. CDR1 is MNHEY, CDR2 SVGAGI, per germline. This CDR3 comprises 14 residues.

The chain recombines TRBV6-1 with TRBJ2-5; 7 bases map to TRBD1. The J call may be faulty, since TRBJ2-7 better matches the DNA end. This CDR3 has 12 amino acids. The V gene's germline CDR1 is MNHNS and CDR2 SASEGT. The CDR3: CASSGTAYEQYF. Written as DNA, the CDR3 is TGTGCCAGCAGCGGGACAGCCTACGAGCAGTACTTC.

The CDR3 sequence is CASSTVAGGPWGETQYF. The CDR3 DNA is TGTGCCAGCAGCACAGTAGCGGGGGGGCCCTGGGGAGAGACCCAGTACTTC. This chain links TRBV7-9 with TRBJ2-5; 11 bases are a match to TRBD2. The germline V gene encodes CDR1 SEHNR and CDR2 FQNEAQ (reference sequence). The CDR3 is 17 residues long. The junction had 12 bases not matched to a gene; V was cut back by 5 bases and J by 4 bases.

The chain is built from TRBV7-9 and TRBJ1-2; unclear D gene. The V and J ends lost 5 bases and 8 bases respectively, with 24 bases between them. The CDR3 is 16 residues long. Germline CDR1 SEHNR, CDR2 FQNEAQ (reference sequence). The CDR3 coding sequence is TGTGCCAGCAGCCCGCGGAACCCGGATACCTCGGGGGGCTACACCTTC. Translation gives CASSPRNPDTSGGYTF.

This sequence joins TRBV5-1 and TRBJ2-4; D gene ambiguous. The length of the CDR3 is 12 residues. V was trimmed by 0 bases and J by 6 bases, leaving 4 bases between them. CDR1 SGHRS and CDR2 YFSETQ come from the germline V gene. The CDR3 loop is CASSLDRNIQYF. The CDR3 region has the DNA TGCGCCAGCAGCTTGGACAGAAACATTCAGTACTTC. Full variable domain (rest looked up from reference TRBV5-1 and TRBJ2-4): KAGVTQTPRYLIKTRGQQVTLSCSPISGHRSVSWYQQTPGQGLQFLFEYFSETQRNKGNFPGRFSGRQFSNSRSEMNVSTLELGDSALYLCASSLDRNIQYFGAGTRLSVL.

A few counts support this clone. The chain employs TRBV9 and TRBJ2-1, with 7 bases lining up with TRBD2. Germline values: CDR1 SGDLS, CDR2 YYNGEE. The CDR3 is 17 amino acids. Trimming at V came to 3 bases and at J to 1 base, leaving 10 bases not matched to a gene. In DNA form, the CDR3 reads TGTGCCAGCAGCGCCTCGGGGGGAGGGGATTCCTACAATGAGCAGTTCTTC. Its protein is CASSASGGGDSYNEQFF.

This clone was seen only once. The V and J genes are TRBV19 and TRBJ1-6; D possibly corresponds to TRBD1 (5 bases). In germline, CDR1 is LNHDA, CDR2 SQIVND (reference sequence). The CDR3 is 19 residues long. Trimming pared 6 bases from V and 0 bases from J, leaving 21 bases between. Here the CDR3 DNA reads TGTGCCAGTAGCCAGACGCTTTGGGGCCCTAGCTCCTATAATTCACCCCTCCACTTT. This encodes CASSQTLWGPSSYNSPLHF.

The V and J genes are TRBV15 and TRBJ1-5, with a tentative D call TRBD1 (6 bases). The germline V gene encodes CDR1 LNHNV and CDR2 YYDKDF (reference sequence). The V gene lost 5 bases and the J gene lost 2 bases, with 10 bases spanning the gap. The CDR3 is 14 amino acids. CDR3 amino acids: CATSGGGGNQPQHF. The DNA for the CDR3 is TGTGCCACCAGCGGCGGGGGCGGCAATCAGCCCCAGCATTTT.

This clone was observed a handful of times. V usage is TRBV18 and J usage is TRBJ1-1; the D gene is possibly TRBD1 (5 bases). V was trimmed by 5 bases and J by 1 base, leaving 11 bases between them. This CDR3 is 14 amino acids long. Germline CDR1 and CDR2: KGHSH and LQKENI. CDR3 sequence: CASSVGTQNTEAFF. The CDR3 DNA reads as TGTGCCAGCTCAGTCGGGACTCAGAACACTGAAGCTTTCTTT.

This chain joins TRBV5-8 and TRBJ2-5; 9 bases are a match to TRBD2. Looked up from germline, CDR1 is SGHTS and CDR2 is YDEGEE. The CDR3 has 15 amino acids. The trim removed 4 bases at V and 4 bases at J, leaving 8 bases unmatched. This CDR3 is CASSPGLAGPETQYF. The DNA for the CDR3 is TGTGCCAGCAGCCCGGGACTAGCTGGTCCAGAGACCCAGTACTTC.